This T cell receptor (beta chain) was sequenced for a study of T cell changes during pregnancy in multiple sclerosis. This CDR3 comprises 14 residues. The V gene lost 7 bases and the J gene lost 7 bases, with 19 bases spanning the gap. Per germline, CDR1 LNHDA and CDR2 SQIVND (reference sequence). The protocol was immunoSEQ multiplex PCR, while the TCRdb copy is restricted to in-frame clones and leaves out a portion. The repertoire consists of roughly 29,000 clones, with around 93% occurring once and the leading ten covering around 0.39%. Specimen: CD4+ T cells from peripheral blood mononuclear cells, collected after pregnancy. The source of this sequence is a female donor with multiple sclerosis, enrolled in a pregnancy study. The gene calls are TRBV19 and TRBJ1-1; D remains unclear. CDR3 DNA: TGTGCCAGTACCCGTGAAAGAGCCGGTCATGAAGCTTTCTTT. Translating gives CASTRERAGHEAFF.